These 26 T cell receptor beta chains share one sample of origin, sequenced in a study of blood T cell repertoires in COVID-19. Some clones are missing from TCRdb's copy, which holds only in-frame ones; the method was immunoSEQ multiplex PCR. The repertoire has some 74,000 clones, 65% to 85% of them found once; the top ten carry 16%. Material: peripheral blood. These receptors were obtained from a man between 65 and 85 years old with active or convalescent COVID-19.

This clone is termed medium-sized. This chain joins TRBV7-9 and TRBJ2-5, with D uncertain. The CDR3 runs to 14 residues. V lost 7 bases, J lost 5 bases, and 17 bases lay in between. Germline CDR1 SEHNR, CDR2 FQNEAQ (reference sequence). CDR3 amino acids: CASTAETPGETQYF. In nucleotides, the CDR3 is TGTGCCAGCACCGCCGAAACCCCCGGGGAGACCCAGTACTTC.

The rearrangement joins TRBV18 to TRBJ1-6, with D possibly being TRBD1 (5 bases). Germline assignment: CDR1 KGHSH and CDR2 LQKENI. Trimming removed 2 bases at V and 10 bases at J, with 12 bases between. The CDR3 extends over 14 amino acids. CDR3 in DNA: TGTGCCAGCTCACCAGACAGAGAAAGATCACCCCTCCACTTT. This translates into CASSPDRERSPLHF.

The chain has TRBV5-1 and TRBJ2-2; 11 nucleotides line up with TRBD1. Germline V gene data show CDR1 as SGHRS and CDR2 as YFSETQ. Losses at the gene ends were 1 base for V and 4 bases for J; bases not matched to a gene: 3. The CDR3 sequence is 16 residues long. The CDR3 nucleotides read TGCGCCAGCAGCTTGACCGGGACAGGGGGCACCGGGGAGCTGTTTTTT. Translation gives CASSLTGTGGTGELFF. Full variable domain (rest looked up from reference TRBV5-1 and TRBJ2-2): KAGVTQTPRYLIKTRGQQVTLSCSPISGHRSVSWYQQTPGQGLQFLFEYFSETQRNKGNFPGRFSGRQFSNSRSEMNVSTLELGDSALYLCASSLTGTGGTGELFFGEGSRLTVL.

The V call is TRBV27, the J call TRBJ2-7; 7 bases match TRBD1. V dropped 7 bases and J dropped 3; count of bases not matched to a gene: 15. This CDR3 is built from 16 residues. Germline lookup yields CDR1 MNHEY and CDR2 SMNVEV (reference sequence). The CDR3 sequence is CASTLCRDSTLYEQYF. The CDR3 DNA reads TGTGCCAGCACCTTATGCCGGGACAGTACCCTCTACGAGCAGTACTTC.

The chain carries TRBV29-1 and TRBJ1-5; the D gene is possibly TRBD1 (5 bases). This CDR3 spans 15 amino acids. Germline CDR1 is SQVTM and CDR2 is ANQGSEA. Trimming pared 2 bases from V and 1 base from J, leaving 12 bases between. CDR3 coding DNA: TGCAGCGTTGAATTTGGGCCAGGGAGCAATCAGCCCCAGCATTTT. Translated: CSVEFGPGSNQPQHF.

The V and J genes are TRBV28 and TRBJ2-7; the D is unclear. This CDR3 contains 13 residues. V gave up 4 bases and J gave up 3 bases, with 10 bases separating them. CDR1 is MDHEN and CDR2 is SYDVKM in the germline V gene. For the CDR3, the DNA is TGTGCCAGCAGTTCAGTGCAGGTCTACGAGCAGTACTTC. Translating gives CASSSVQVYEQYF.

The chain links TRBV6-5 to TRBJ2-5; D remains unclear. This CDR3 is 12 amino acids long. Germline CDR1 and CDR2: MNHEY and SVGAGI. V shed 11 bases and J shed 2 bases, with 12 bases lying between them. Here the CDR3 DNA reads TGTGCCGCGGAGCCGGTGCAAGAGACCCAGTACTTC. Protein sequence: CAAEPVQETQYF.

The chain is built from TRBV28 and TRBJ1-3; D is ambiguous. CDR3 length: 15 amino acids. Per germline, CDR1 MDHEN and CDR2 SYDVKM. The germline V and J ends were trimmed by 6 bases and 0 bases, with 12 bases remaining between them. CDR3: CASSTPGNSGNTIYF. Written as DNA, the CDR3 is TGTGCCAGCAGCACTCCGGGGAACTCTGGAAACACCATATATTTT.

On this clone: This sample includes further DNA sequences coding for the same CDR3. V and J are TRBV5-6 and TRBJ1-2, with 10 bases fitting TRBD1. The CDR3 covers 13 residues. Trimming cost V 4 bases and J 6 bases; bases outside gene matches: 3. Germline V gives CDR1 SGHDT, CDR2 YYEEEE. The CDR3 region has the DNA TGTGCCAGCAGCAGAGGACAGGGGGATGGCTACACCTTC. Amino acid sequence: CASSRGQGDGYTF.

The count of this clone is one. V and J are TRBV7-2 and TRBJ1-6; D is unresolved. Trimming took off 5 bases at V and 0 bases at J, with 14 bases between the two ends. The V gene's germline CDR1 is SGHTA and CDR2 FQGNSA. The CDR3 is 17 residues long. The DNA of the CDR3 is TGTGCCAGCAGCCCTCGGGGTGTAAGCTCCTATAATTCACCCCTCCACTTT. Its protein product is CASSPRGVSSYNSPLHF.

CDR3 in amino acids: CSASVAGGPETQYF. In DNA, the CDR3 is TGCAGTGCTAGTGTGGCGGGGGGACCGGAGACCCAGTACTTC. This chain connects TRBV20-1 to TRBJ2-5; 8 bases map to TRBD2. The CDR3 covers 14 residues. CDR1 DFQATT and CDR2 SNEGSKA come from the germline V gene (reference sequence). Germline trimming cut 3 bases from V and 5 bases from J; bases unmatched to any gene: 8.

The chain combines TRBV12-5 with TRBJ1-1; TRBD1 matches at 7 bases. CDR1 LGHNT and CDR2 FRNRAP come from the germline V gene. The CDR3 loop spans 14 amino acids. The junction had 12 bases not matched to a gene; V was cut back by 11 bases and J by 3 bases. CDR3 sequence (DNA): TGTGCTCTCAAGGAGGGGGCTTCTGACACTGAAGCTTTCTTT. Translation gives CALKEGASDTEAFF.

The J gene is TRBJ1-2, the V gene TRBV6-1; the D is unclear. Germline-derived CDR1 and CDR2 are MNHNS and SASEGT. V shed 3 bases and J shed 4 bases, with 9 bases lying between them. The CDR3 covers 13 residues. The CDR3 DNA reads as TGTGCCAGCAGTGAGCAGGAGGGCTATGGCTACACCTTC. Protein: CASSEQEGYGYTF.

This clone was detected once. V usage is TRBV13 and J usage is TRBJ2-7; D is perhaps TRBD1 (5 bases). The CDR3 has 14 amino acids. The ends were cut back, 5 bases at V and 3 bases at J, with 14 bases in the middle. Germline V gene data show CDR1 as PRHDT and CDR2 as FYEKMQ (reference sequence). This CDR3 reads CASSTLTEGYEQYF. The CDR3 DNA reads TGTGCCAGCAGCACCTTGACAGAAGGCTACGAGCAGTACTTC.

This chain connects TRBV2 to TRBJ2-3, with 10 bases that match TRBD2. The germline gives CDR1 SNHLY, CDR2 FYNNEI. The CDR3 loop spans 15 amino acids. The V segment lost 4 bases and the J segment 5 bases; nucleotides outside the gene matches: 6. CDR3 amino acids: CASSVERGGGDTQYF. CDR3 sequence (DNA): TGTGCCAGCAGTGTTGAGCGGGGGGGCGGAGATACGCAGTATTTT.

This chain connects TRBV5-6 to TRBJ1-2, with a weak D call TRBD1 (6 bases). Trimming stripped 4 bases from V and 13 bases from J, with 17 bases between. The CDR3 loop spans 12 amino acids. CDR1 is SGHDT and CDR2 is YYEEEE in the germline V gene. CDR3 sequence reads: CASSLTATGPTF. In DNA, the CDR3 is TGTGCCAGCAGCCTGACAGCGACAGGTCCCACCTTC.

V is TRBV12-3 or TRBV12-4 and J is TRBJ2-4; maybe TRBD2 (5 bases). Deletions cut 5 bases from V and 8 bases from J, with 10 bases between. There are 12 residues in the CDR3. In DNA form, the CDR3 reads TGTGCCAGCAGTCCCGAGGGAGACATTCAGTACTTC. It is translated as CASSPEGDIQYF.

The V gene is TRBV28, the J gene TRBJ1-6; 9 nucleotides agree with TRBD1. The junction had 10 bases not matched to a gene; V was cut back by 5 bases and J by 11 bases. This CDR3 is built from 15 residues. Germline V gives CDR1 MDHEN, CDR2 SYDVKM. The chain's CDR3 is CASSHSGTGFPPLHF. CDR3 nucleotide sequence: TGTGCCAGCAGTCACTCCGGGACAGGGTTTCCACCCCTCCACTTT.

The chain recombines TRBV21-1 with TRBJ2-2; the D call in the table, TRBD1, was not verified against the DNA. TRBV21-1 is described as a pseudogene. The CDR3 extends over 15 amino acids. The CDR3 region is CASSSRTGTTGELFF. DNA for the CDR3: TGTGCCAGCAGCTCAAGGACAGGGACCACCGGGGAGCTGTTTTTT.

Only a few counts were recorded for this clone. This rearrangement joins TRBV19 to TRBJ2-1, with 8 positions matching TRBD1. Trimming removed 3 bases from V and 7 bases from J; junction bases left unmatched: 5. CDR1 and CDR2 (germline): LNHDA, SQIVND (reference sequence). This CDR3 comprises 14 residues. CDR3 in DNA: TGTGCCAGTAGTATTATGACAGGGGCAAATGAGCAGTTCTTC. This translates into CASSIMTGANEQFF. The entire variable domain, with the rest obtained from reference TRBV19 and TRBJ2-1, is as follows: DGGITQSPKYLFRKEGQNVTLSCEQNLNHDAMYWYRQDPGQGLRLIYYSQIVNDFQKGDIAEGYSVSREKKESFPLTVTSAQKNPTAFYLCASSIMTGANEQFFGPGTRLTVL.

The V call is TRBV18, the J call TRBJ2-5; D is ambiguous. The V gene's germline CDR1 is KGHSH and CDR2 LQKENI. This CDR3 is built from 13 residues. Trimming took off 1 base at V and 1 base at J, with 4 bases between the two ends. CDR3 bases: TGTGCCAGCTCACCACTGGCCCAAGAGACCCAGTACTTC. Its protein product is CASSPLAQETQYF.

The gene calls are TRBV10-1 and TRBJ2-3; weak D call: TRBD2 (6 bases). Germline values: CDR1 WNHNN, CDR2 SYGVQD (reference sequence). V was trimmed by 5 bases and J by 6 bases, leaving 9 bases between them. This CDR3 contains 12 residues. CDR3 region: CASSSGSDTQYF. The DNA of the CDR3 is TGCGCCAGCAGTAGCGGGTCGGATACGCAGTATTTT.

This clone came up once. The genes are TRBV18 and TRBJ2-5; D unresolved. The V gene lost 3 bases and the J gene lost 4 bases, with 6 bases spanning the gap. The CDR3 loop spans 12 amino acids. Germline assignment: CDR1 KGHSH and CDR2 LQKENI. The CDR3 DNA follows: TGTGCCAGCTCACCTAGGAGAGAGACCCAGTACTTC. This translates into CASSPRRETQYF.

The chain uses TRBV5-1 and TRBJ2-2; 7 nucleotides match TRBD1. The CDR3 loop spans 15 amino acids. Germline V gene sequence: CDR1 SGHRS, CDR2 YFSETQ. V gave up 0 bases and J gave up 5 bases; unmatched junction bases: 4. The CDR3 DNA follows: TGCGCCAGCAGCTTGGGACAGGGTCTTACCGGGGAGCTGTTTTTT. Amino acid sequence: CASSLGQGLTGELFF.

This chain links TRBV5-4 with TRBJ2-7, with 8 nucleotides matching TRBD1. Germline loops: CDR1 SGHNT, CDR2 YYREEE (reference sequence). The J segment lost 3 bases and the V segment lost 4 bases, leaving 6 bases of the junction unmatched. The CDR3 sequence is 14 residues long. The DNA of the CDR3 is TGTGCCAGCAGCACCCGGACAGGGCACTACGAGCAGTACTTC. Protein: CASSTRTGHYEQYF.

The rearrangement joins TRBV5-5 to TRBJ2-7; 8 bases agree with TRBD2. The CDR3 length is 20 residues. Losses at the gene ends were 0 bases for V and 6 bases for J; bases not matched to a gene: 23. Germline CDR1 and CDR2: SGHKS and YYEKEE (reference sequence). This CDR3 reads CASSLAWEAVAGQRSSEQYF. The CDR3, as DNA: TGTGCCAGCAGCTTGGCTTGGGAAGCTGTAGCGGGGCAAAGGAGTAGCGAGCAGTACTTC.